The 3 T cell receptor beta chains in this list originate from one sample, sequenced in a study of control samples from healthy donors and cancer patients. Method: immunoSEQ multiplex PCR; TCRdb's copy keeps in-frame clones and lacks some. Here the sample spans 76,000 or so clones, around nine tenths being singletons. Specimen: PBMCs. Receptors originate from a woman aged 45-60 years with colorectal cancer.

The chain has TRBV2 and TRBJ1-2, with 10 bases lining up with TRBD1. The CDR3 contains 18 residues. Looked up from germline, CDR1 is SNHLY and CDR2 is FYNNEI. The V and J ends lost 2 bases and 1 base, in that order; junction bases with no gene match: 10. The DNA for the CDR3 is TGTGCCAGCAGTGAATGGGGGAGAGGACAGGGGGTTAACTATGGCTACACCTTC. This translates into CASSEWGRGQGVNYGYTF.

The chain uses TRBV19 and TRBJ2-6, with D tentatively TRBD2 (6 bases). In germline, CDR1 is LNHDA, CDR2 SQIVND (reference sequence). The CDR3 has 17 amino acids. V was trimmed by 6 bases and J by 0 bases, leaving 15 bases between them. DNA for the CDR3: TGTGCCAGTAGATTCGGGGGAGGAGTCTCTGGGGCCAACGTCCTGACTTTC. Its translation is CASRFGGGVSGANVLTF.

The rearrangement links TRBV29-1 to TRBJ1-2; maybe TRBD1 (5 bases). From germline, CDR1 is SQVTM and CDR2 ANQGSEA. The V and J ends lost 0 bases and 2 bases respectively, with 10 bases between them. The CDR3 has 14 residues. The CDR3 nucleotides are TGCAGCGTTGAAGATAGGGGTGGGAACTATGGCTACACCTTC. Its protein product is CSVEDRGGNYGYTF.